These 26 T cell receptor beta chains came from one sample sequenced in a study of cytomegalovirus exposure and HLA in healthy donors. The PCR contained 60 Vbeta and 13 Jbeta primers. This table comes from immunoSEQ multiplex PCR, and its TCRdb copy is limited to in-frame clones, with some not included. The sample table includes 150,000 or so clones. The sample consisted of PBMCs. These receptors were taken from a woman aged 50 to 65 in good health and CMV-seronegative.

The chain couples TRBV6-5 to TRBJ1-5; TRBD1 is a possible D gene (6 bases). The CDR3 totals 14 residues. V lost 2 bases, J lost 7 bases, and 12 bases lay in between. Germline CDR1 and CDR2: MNHEY and SVGAGI. The CDR3 DNA sequence: TGTGCCAGCAGTTACATACAGGGTGGGCAGCCCCAGCATTTT. Translated, it gives CASSYIQGGQPQHF.

The chain couples TRBV5-1 to TRBJ1-2; tentatively, D is TRBD1 (5 bases). The V gene's germline CDR1 is SGHRS and CDR2 YFSETQ. The length of the CDR3 is 11 residues. The V and J ends lost 3 bases and 6 bases respectively, with 6 bases between them. CDR3 bases: TGCGCCAGCAGCTGGGGGGATGGCTACACCTTC. This encodes CASSWGDGYTF.

The V call is TRBV6-6, the J call TRBJ2-7, with D tentatively TRBD2 (6 bases). Trimming removed 2 bases from V and 2 bases from J, with 16 bases in between. Germline lookup yields CDR1 MNHNY and CDR2 SVGAGI (reference sequence). The CDR3 sequence is 16 residues long. CDR3 DNA: TGTGCCAGCAGTTACCCTTCGCGGGGCGCCGCCTACGAGCAGTACTTC. Residues: CASSYPSRGAAYEQYF.

The rearrangement joins TRBV5-1 to TRBJ1-2; 7 nucleotides match TRBD1. This CDR3 comprises 13 residues. Germline assignment: CDR1 SGHRS and CDR2 YFSETQ. V trimming: 5 bases; J trimming: 8 bases; junction bases outside the gene matches: 9. The CDR3 sequence: CASSLDREQGYTF. Here the CDR3 DNA reads TGCGCCAGCAGTCTCGACAGGGAACAGGGCTACACCTTC.

The chain recombines TRBV29-1 with TRBJ2-1, with 12 bases identical to TRBD2. Per germline, CDR1 SQVTM and CDR2 ANQGSEA. This CDR3 region has 15 residues. The trim removed 4 bases at V and 6 bases at J, leaving 7 bases unmatched. CDR3 residues: CSVGKTSGSVNEQFF. The CDR3 bases are TGCAGCGTTGGGAAGACTAGCGGGAGTGTCAATGAGCAGTTCTTC.

The genes are TRBV19 and TRBJ1-5, with D maybe TRBD1 (5 bases). Deletions cut 8 bases from V and 2 bases from J, with 13 bases between. The CDR3 totals 14 residues. The germline gives CDR1 LNHDA, CDR2 SQIVND (reference sequence). DNA of the CDR3: TGTGCCAGTCGGGGACTTGAGGGCAATCAGCCCCAGCATTTT. Protein: CASRGLEGNQPQHF. Full variable domain (missing parts from reference TRBV19 and TRBJ1-5): DGGITQSPKYLFRKEGQNVTLSCEQNLNHDAMYWYRQDPGQGLRLIYYSQIVNDFQKGDIAEGYSVSREKKESFPLTVTSAQKNPTAFYLCASRGLEGNQPQHFGDGTRLSIL.

About this clone itself: This specimen includes other DNA sequences encoding the same CDR3. This chain links TRBV7-2 with TRBJ2-1, with TRBD2 matching over 8 bases. The germline V gene has CDR1 SGHTA and CDR2 FQGNSA. V lost 5 bases to trimming and J lost 1 base; unmatched junction nucleotides: 4. This CDR3 contains 15 residues. CDR3 nucleotides: TGTGCCAGCAGCCCAAGCGGGAGTTCCTACAATGAGCAGTTCTTC. Amino acids: CASSPSGSSYNEQFF.

The J gene is TRBJ2-1, the V gene TRBV27; D call uncertain. The germline V gene has CDR1 MNHEY and CDR2 SMNVEV (reference sequence). The CDR3 length is 14 residues. The V gene lost 5 bases and the J gene lost 2 bases, with 10 bases spanning the gap. The CDR3 DNA reads TGTGCCAGCAGTCCCTTGGGCACCTACAATGAGCAGTTCTTC. This encodes CASSPLGTYNEQFF.

The V and J genes are TRBV13 and TRBJ1-3; a weak D match, TRBD1 (6 bases). Trimming removed 5 bases at V and 2 bases at J, with 10 bases between. This CDR3 contains 14 residues. Germline CDR1 PRHDT, CDR2 FYEKMQ (reference sequence). CDR3 in DNA: TGTGCCAGCAGCCCTCACAGGGCTGGAAACACCATATATTTT. Protein: CASSPHRAGNTIYF.

This chain joins TRBV18 and TRBJ1-1; weak D call: TRBD1 (6 bases). Germline V CDR1 and CDR2: KGHSH, LQKENI. The ends were cut back, 4 bases at V and 1 base at J, with 16 bases in the middle. This CDR3 comprises 16 residues. CDR3 region: CASSQDPGHQNTEAFF. The CDR3 bases are TGTGCCAGCTCACAAGATCCGGGACATCAGAACACTGAAGCTTTCTTT.

The V gene is TRBV7-9, the J gene TRBJ2-3, with 12 nucleotides matching TRBD2. This CDR3 is built from 14 residues. The ends lost 5 bases at V and 6 bases at J; junction bases unmatched: 3. Germline V gives CDR1 SEHNR, CDR2 FQNEAQ (reference sequence). CDR3: CASSRTSGEDTQYF. The CDR3 DNA is TGTGCCAGCAGCCGGACTAGCGGGGAGGATACGCAGTATTTT.

This sequence joins TRBV5-1 and TRBJ1-1; D is unclear. The germline gives CDR1 SGHRS, CDR2 YFSETQ. Trimming pared 1 base from V and 1 base from J, leaving 5 bases between. CDR3 length: 13 residues. The CDR3 coding sequence is TGCGCCAGCAGCTTGCCCGGGAACACTGAAGCTTTCTTT. Its protein product is CASSLPGNTEAFF. The complete variable domain, with remaining parts taken from reference TRBV5-1 and TRBJ1-1, reads KAGVTQTPRYLIKTRGQQVTLSCSPISGHRSVSWYQQTPGQGLQFLFEYFSETQRNKGNFPGRFSGRQFSNSRSEMNVSTLELGDSALYLCASSLPGNTEAFFGQGTRLTVV.

The rearrangement links TRBV28 to TRBJ2-3, with D perhaps TRBD1 (6 bases). Trimming left V 9 bases short and J 4 bases short, with 32 bases between. The CDR3 runs to 19 residues. Germline CDR1 and CDR2: MDHEN and SYDVKM. CDR3 coding DNA: TGTGCCAGTCTCTCTCACGGGGCAGGGGATTGGAGAGAGGCAGATACGCAGTATTTT. Encoded protein: CASLSHGAGDWREADTQYF.

The chain uses TRBV7-2 and TRBJ2-3; D gene uncertain. Per germline, CDR1 SGHTA and CDR2 FQGNSA. CDR3 length: 15 amino acids. V lost 2 bases and J 2 bases, leaving 11 bases between the germline ends. CDR3 loop: CASSLQDLNTDTQYF. CDR3 DNA: TGTGCCAGCAGCTTACAAGACTTAAACACAGATACGCAGTATTTT.

This chain joins TRBV6-5 and TRBJ1-1; D gene ambiguous. The germline V gene has CDR1 MNHEY and CDR2 SVGAGI. The CDR3 loop spans 13 amino acids. V shed 6 bases and J shed 4 bases, with 12 bases lying between them. CDR3 nucleotide sequence: TGTGCCAGCAGATATGGGCCGAGCACTGAAGCTTTCTTT. As protein: CASRYGPSTEAFF.

The chain carries TRBV30 and TRBJ1-1; tentatively, D is TRBD1 (5 bases). Germline V gene data show CDR1 as GTSNPN and CDR2 as SVGIG (reference sequence). The CDR3 is made up of 15 amino acids. Trimming took off 4 bases at V and 3 bases at J, with 18 bases between the two ends. The DNA of the CDR3 is TGTGCCTGGACCCGGGGCAACGGGGGGGACACTGAAGCTTTCTTT. This gives the protein CAWTRGNGGDTEAFF.

The genes are TRBV11-3 and TRBJ2-5; TRBD2 matches at 7 bases. The CDR3 runs 14 residues. Germline V gives CDR1 SGHNT, CDR2 YENEEA. Losses at the gene ends were 4 bases for V and 7 bases for J; bases not matched to a gene: 9. The CDR3 sequence is CASSSGRGEGTQYF. The CDR3 DNA follows: TGTGCCAGCAGCTCCGGACGCGGGGAGGGGACCCAGTACTTC.

The chain carries TRBV5-1 and TRBJ2-1; 11 bases agree with TRBD2. Germline CDR1 and CDR2: SGHRS and YFSETQ. The CDR3 runs to 16 residues. Trimming at V came to 4 bases and at J to 7 bases, leaving 10 bases not matched to a gene. CDR3 in amino acids: CASSPGIIAGGNEQFF. The CDR3 DNA reads TGCGCCAGCAGCCCGGGTATAATAGCGGGGGGGAATGAGCAGTTCTTC.

The V gene is TRBV12-5, the J gene TRBJ1-6; 7 nucleotides align to TRBD1. This CDR3 is built from 16 residues. J gave up 5 bases and V 0 bases, and 4 bases lay outside the gene matches. Germline V gene data show CDR1 as LGHNT and CDR2 as FRNRAP. CDR3 coding DNA: TGTGCTAGTGGTTTGGTACAGGGGTGGGATAATTCACCCCTCCACTTT. It translates to CASGLVQGWDNSPLHF. Filled out from reference TRBV12-5 and TRBJ1-6, the complete variable domain reads DARVTQTPRHKVTEMGQEVTMRCQPILGHNTVFWYRQTMMQGLELLAYFRNRAPLDDSGMPKDRFSAEMPDATLATLKIQPSEPRDSAVYFCASGLVQGWDNSPLHFGNGTRLTVT.

CDR3 region: CASRISGEGTEAFF. CDR3 nucleotides: TGTGCCAGTAGGATCTCAGGGGAAGGCACTGAAGCTTTCTTT. The gene calls are TRBV19 and TRBJ1-1, with D perhaps TRBD1 (6 bases). The V gene's germline CDR1 is LNHDA and CDR2 SQIVND (reference sequence). V was pared by 6 bases and J by 4 bases, with 15 bases between. The length of the CDR3 is 14 residues.

This chain links TRBV30 with TRBJ2-1, with unresolved D. CDR1 and CDR2 (germline): GTSNPN, SVGIG (reference sequence). Trimming cost V 0 bases and J 4 bases, with 10 bases left between them. CDR3 size: 14 residues. The CDR3: CAWSVPGEYNEQFF. The CDR3 DNA sequence: TGTGCCTGGAGTGTTCCCGGAGAATACAATGAGCAGTTCTTC.

The J gene is TRBJ1-5, the V gene TRBV6-6, with 7 positions matching TRBD1. Losses at the gene ends were 6 bases for V and 3 bases for J; bases not matched to a gene: 5. Germline CDR1 MNHNY, CDR2 SVGAGI (reference sequence). There are 14 residues in the CDR3. CDR3 bases: TGTGCCAGCAGGATGACAGGGTCCAATCAGCCCCAGCATTTT. Protein product: CASRMTGSNQPQHF.

This chain joins TRBV27 and TRBJ1-2; 7 bases line up with TRBD1. CDR1 is MNHEY, CDR2 SMNVEV, per germline (reference sequence). J lost 1 base, V lost 4 bases, and 6 bases had no gene match. This CDR3 has 15 residues. The CDR3 nucleotides read TGTGCCAGCAGTTCCGGGACAGCGTATAACTATGGCTACACCTTC. Amino acid sequence: CASSSGTAYNYGYTF.

This CDR3 reads CASSPPPNQPQHF. CDR3 sequence (DNA): TGTGCCAGCAGTCCCCCCCCAAATCAGCCCCAGCATTTT. This chain connects TRBV27 to TRBJ1-5; D call uncertain. Germline values: CDR1 MNHEY, CDR2 SMNVEV (reference sequence). The V end was cut by 5 bases, the J end by 4 bases, with 9 bases between. This CDR3 is 13 amino acids long.

The DNA for the CDR3 is TGTGCCAGCAGTCACCCAACAATAGCGGGGGGGCGCGAGACCCAGTACTTC. Translating gives CASSHPTIAGGRETQYF. The chain employs TRBV2 and TRBJ2-5, with 11 bases lining up with TRBD2. The CDR3 runs 17 residues. V lost 5 bases to trimming and J lost 5 bases; unmatched junction nucleotides: 13. Germline lookup yields CDR1 SNHLY and CDR2 FYNNEI.

The chain joins TRBV5-1 to TRBJ1-3, with D tentatively TRBD1 (5 bases). The V end lost 0 bases, the J end lost 0 bases, and 13 bases lay between the germline ends. Germline CDR1 and CDR2: SGHRS and YFSETQ. The CDR3 is 17 residues long. The CDR3 region is CASSLEGSPSSGNTIYF. The CDR3 DNA reads TGCGCCAGCAGCTTGGAGGGGTCCCCATCCTCTGGAAACACCATATATTTT.